Presented here are 20 T cell receptor beta chains from one specimen sequenced in a study of cytomegalovirus exposure and HLA in healthy donors. 13 Jbeta primers and 60 Vbeta primers were used for the PCR. Generated by immunoSEQ multiplex PCR, the TCRdb table keeps only in-frame clones and is missing some. The sample carries about 59,000 clones, about four fifths recorded once. The source material was PBMCs. Receptors were obtained from a man aged 40-49 years in good health and CMV-seronegative.

This clone was found a few times. CDR3 sequence (DNA): TGTGCCACCGCAAAACTCGGGGGTCCGGAGACCCAGTACTTC. This translates into CATAKLGGPETQYF. The gene calls are TRBV6-5 and TRBJ2-5; D might be TRBD2 (6 bases). Trimming took off 10 bases at V and 5 bases at J, with 20 bases between the two ends. Germline loops: CDR1 MNHEY, CDR2 SVGAGI. The CDR3 loop spans 14 amino acids.

This chain joins TRBV19 and TRBJ1-5; TRBD1 aligns across 7 bases. V dropped 5 bases and J dropped 0; count of bases not matched to a gene: 4. The germline gives CDR1 LNHDA, CDR2 SQIVND (reference sequence). The CDR3 is made up of 15 amino acids. In DNA form, the CDR3 reads TGTGCCAGTAGTGGGACAGATTATAGCAATCAGCCCCAGCATTTT. Protein sequence: CASSGTDYSNQPQHF.

The rearrangement uses TRBV10-3 and TRBJ1-1; no reliable D call. Trimming left V 2 bases short and J 6 bases short, with 19 bases between. Germline values: CDR1 ENHRY, CDR2 SYGVKD. This CDR3 has 16 residues. DNA of the CDR3: TGTGCCATCAGTGAGCAGGCAGGAATTGGTCTCCCTGAAGCTTTCTTT. Its protein is CAISEQAGIGLPEAFF.

This clone came up once. Other DNA sequences from this sample encode an identical CDR3 as well. The chain recombines TRBV9 with TRBJ1-1; D is perhaps TRBD1 (5 bases). V lost 4 bases and J lost 1, with 8 bases in between. The CDR3 totals 13 residues. Germline V gives CDR1 SGDLS, CDR2 YYNGEE. The DNA for the CDR3 is TGTGCCAGCAGCCCTACAGGGAACACTGAAGCTTTCTTT. It translates to CASSPTGNTEAFF.

This clone was seen ten or more times. V is TRBV5-6 and J is TRBJ1-1, with D hard to call. The V end lost 0 bases, the J end lost 5 bases, and 5 bases lay between the germline ends. From germline, CDR1 is SGHDT and CDR2 YYEEEE. The CDR3 totals 12 residues. The CDR3, as DNA: TGTGCCAGCAGCTTGGGGAGAACTGAAGCTTTCTTT. This codes for CASSLGRTEAFF.

The rearrangement joins TRBV11-3 to TRBJ1-6, with D possibly TRBD1 on 5 matching bases. The CDR3 extends over 16 amino acids. V lost 4 bases to trimming and J lost 9 bases, with 19 bases between them. Germline V gene lookup returns CDR1 SGHNT and CDR2 YENEEA. CDR3 bases: TGTGCCAGCAGCTCCTCTAATCTTGGGGGAGGTTCACCCCTCCACTTT. Its protein product is CASSSSNLGGGSPLHF.

The chain uses TRBV7-3 and TRBJ1-1; TRBD1 might be the D (5 bases). V dropped 2 bases and J dropped 2 bases, with 21 bases sitting between them. The CDR3 totals 18 residues. Germline V gene sequence: CDR1 SGHTA, CDR2 FQGTGA. In DNA form, the CDR3 reads TGTGCCAGCAGCTTATACCCGGACGGACATGGAACTAACACTGAAGCTTTCTTT. Translated, it gives CASSLYPDGHGTNTEAFF.

In the case of this clone: Other DNA sequences in the same sample also yield this CDR3. The genes are TRBV25-1 and TRBJ1-4; 7 positions match TRBD1. CDR3 size: 16 residues. Germline V gene lookup returns CDR1 MGHDK and CDR2 SYGVNS. Trimming took 5 bases from V and 0 from J; bases not matched to a gene: 6. The CDR3, as DNA: TGTGCCAGCAGTCTAGGGACAGCGGCAACTAATGAAAAACTGTTTTTT. As protein: CASSLGTAATNEKLFF. The variable domain in full, with the rest retrieved from reference TRBV25-1 and TRBJ1-4, is EADIYQTPRYLVIGTGKKITLECSQTMGHDKMYWYQQDPGMELHLIHYSYGVNSTEKGDLSSESTVSRIRTEHFPLTLESARPSHTSQYLCASSLGTAATNEKLFFGSGTQLSVL.

The chain links TRBV30 to TRBJ2-1; D is perhaps TRBD1 (6 bases). Germline CDR1 GTSNPN, CDR2 SVGIG (reference sequence). Trimming cost V 3 bases and J 0 bases, with 15 bases left between them. CDR3 length equals 16 residues. This CDR3 reads CAWRIQGLSSYNEQFF. CDR3 nucleotides: TGTGCCTGGAGGATTCAGGGGCTCAGCTCCTACAATGAGCAGTTCTTC.

This chain joins TRBV4-1 and TRBJ1-1; 8 bases are shared with TRBD1. J gave up 4 bases and V 2 bases, and 9 bases lay outside the gene matches. The CDR3 consists of 16 residues. Germline V gene sequence: CDR1 MGHRA, CDR2 YSYEKL. Written as DNA, the CDR3 is TGCGCCAGCAGCCAACCCCGGACAGGGAGGGGCACTGAAGCTTTCTTT. It codes for CASSQPRTGRGTEAFF.

This clone was observed a few times. The chain recombines TRBV4-3 with TRBJ1-4; 7 bases align to TRBD1. Looked up from germline, CDR1 is LGHNA and CDR2 is YSLEER. V trimming: 4 bases; J trimming: 4 bases; junction bases outside the gene matches: 3. CDR3 length: 14 amino acids. This CDR3 reads CASSPGQYNEKLFF. DNA for the CDR3: TGCGCCAGCAGCCCGGGACAGTATAATGAAAAACTGTTTTTT.

V and J are TRBV19 and TRBJ1-5; 11 bases agree with TRBD1. V trimming: 6 bases; J trimming: 2 bases; junction bases outside the gene matches: 12. Looked up from germline, CDR1 is LNHDA and CDR2 is SQIVND (reference sequence). There are 18 residues in the CDR3. The CDR3 DNA sequence: TGTGCCAGTAGACGCGGACAGGGGGCGGGATGGGGCAATCAGCCCCAGCATTTT. Its protein is CASRRGQGAGWGNQPQHF.

The chain recombines TRBV7-2 with TRBJ2-5; TRBD2 aligns across 15 bases. Germline CDR1 is SGHTA and CDR2 is FQGNSA. This CDR3 contains 15 residues. The junction had 1 base not matched to a gene; V was cut back by 3 bases and J by 5 bases. The chain's CDR3 is CASSFGLAGGETQYF. The CDR3 DNA follows: TGTGCCAGCAGCTTCGGACTAGCGGGGGGGGAGACCCAGTACTTC.

This chain connects TRBV6-1 to TRBJ1-4; 8 nucleotides align to TRBD1. Germline V gene lookup returns CDR1 MNHNS and CDR2 SASEGT. The CDR3 has 14 amino acids. The ends lost 7 bases at V and 4 bases at J; junction bases unmatched: 5. The CDR3 DNA reads as TGTGCCAGCATGCAGGGGGCCAATAATGAAAAACTGTTTTTT. Translated, it gives CASMQGANNEKLFF.

The chain couples TRBV29-1 to TRBJ2-1; 14 nucleotides align to TRBD2. The CDR3 extends over 17 amino acids. The junction had 11 bases not matched to a gene; V was cut back by 6 bases and J by 4 bases. Germline V gene sequence: CDR1 SQVTM, CDR2 ANQGSEA. The CDR3 coding sequence is TGCAGCGTGGCCAGACTAGCGGGGGGGCTTATGTACAATGAGCAGTTCTTC. Translated: CSVARLAGGLMYNEQFF.

The chain employs TRBV11-2 and TRBJ1-6; no clear D. The CDR3 covers 14 residues. Germline CDR1 reads SGHAT; CDR2 reads FQNNGV. The germline V and J ends were trimmed by 4 bases and 7 bases, with 11 bases remaining between them. The CDR3 spells CASSSLQRNSPLHF. For the CDR3, the DNA is TGTGCCAGCAGCTCACTTCAGAGGAATTCACCCCTCCACTTT. Supplemented by reference TRBV11-2 and TRBJ1-6, the full variable domain reads EAGVAQSPRYKIIEKRQSVAFWCNPISGHATLYWYQQILGQGPKLLIQFQNNGVVDDSQLPKDRFSAERLKGVDSTLKIQPAKLEDSAVYLCASSSLQRNSPLHFGNGTRLTVT.

The chain recombines TRBV4-1 with TRBJ1-4, with TRBD1 as a possible D gene (5 bases). The CDR3 is 22 residues long. The V end was cut by 0 bases, the J end by 3 bases, with 29 bases between. The germline V gene encodes CDR1 MGHRA and CDR2 YSYEKL. This CDR3 is CASSQERGGRNLPPLSNEKLFF. The CDR3 DNA is TGCGCCAGCAGCCAAGAAAGGGGTGGCAGGAACCTTCCCCCTCTATCTAATGAAAAACTGTTTTTT.

This chain connects TRBV27 to TRBJ1-1, with D possibly matching TRBD1 (6 bases). V gave up 5 bases and J gave up 3 bases, with 13 bases separating them. CDR3 length: 14 residues. Per germline, CDR1 MNHEY and CDR2 SMNVEV (reference sequence). CDR3 nucleotides: TGTGCCAGCAGTCCGATCAGGGGTTACACTGAAGCTTTCTTT. It specifies CASSPIRGYTEAFF.

The CDR3 loop reads CASSQDLAGGVGGTGELFF. For the CDR3, the DNA is TGCGCCAGCAGCCAAGATCTGGCAGGGGGCGTTGGGGGGACCGGGGAGCTGTTTTTT. V is TRBV4-3 and J is TRBJ2-2; 8 nucleotides agree with TRBD1. The CDR3 spans 19 residues. With V trimmed by 0 bases and J by 5 bases, 14 bases remained unmatched. CDR1 and CDR2 from the germline V gene are LGHNA and YSLEER.

The V gene is TRBV6-1, the J gene TRBJ2-7; D remains unclear. Germline CDR1 reads MNHNS; CDR2 reads SASEGT. With 2 bases removed from V and 6 bases from J, the gap between germline ends came to 11 bases. This CDR3 is built from 13 residues. The CDR3 nucleotides are TGTGCCAGCAGTGAATTCTACAGCCGCGAGCAGTACTTC. It specifies CASSEFYSREQYF.